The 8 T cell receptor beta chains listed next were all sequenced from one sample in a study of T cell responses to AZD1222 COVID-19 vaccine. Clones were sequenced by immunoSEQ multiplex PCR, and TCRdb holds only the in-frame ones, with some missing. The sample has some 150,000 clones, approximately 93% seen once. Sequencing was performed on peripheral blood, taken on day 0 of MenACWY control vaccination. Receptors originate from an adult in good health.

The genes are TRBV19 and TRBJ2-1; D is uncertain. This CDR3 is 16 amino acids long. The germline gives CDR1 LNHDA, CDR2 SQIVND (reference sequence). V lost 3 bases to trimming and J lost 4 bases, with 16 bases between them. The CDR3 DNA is TGTGCCAGTAGTATCCGACGAAAGGCAGGTTACAATGAGCAGTTCTTC. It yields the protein CASSIRRKAGYNEQFF.

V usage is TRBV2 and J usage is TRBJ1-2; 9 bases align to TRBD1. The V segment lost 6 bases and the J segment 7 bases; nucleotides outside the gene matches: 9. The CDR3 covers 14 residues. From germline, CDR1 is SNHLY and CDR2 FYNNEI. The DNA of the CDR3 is TGTGCCAGCAGGACAGGACAGGGGTTCGGTGGCTACACCTTC. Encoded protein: CASRTGQGFGGYTF.

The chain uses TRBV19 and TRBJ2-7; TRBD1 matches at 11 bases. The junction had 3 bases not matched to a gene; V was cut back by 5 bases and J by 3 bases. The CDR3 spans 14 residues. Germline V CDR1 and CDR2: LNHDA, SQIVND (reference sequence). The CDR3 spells CASSAGTGGYEQYF. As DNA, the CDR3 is TGTGCCAGTAGTGCCGGGACAGGGGGCTACGAGCAGTACTTC.

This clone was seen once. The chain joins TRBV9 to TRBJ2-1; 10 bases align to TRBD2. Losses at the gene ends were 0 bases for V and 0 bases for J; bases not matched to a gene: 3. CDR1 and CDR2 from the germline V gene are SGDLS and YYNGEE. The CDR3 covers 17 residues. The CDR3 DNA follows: TGTGCCAGCAGCGTAGGACTAGCGGGTAGCTCCTACAATGAGCAGTTCTTC. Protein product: CASSVGLAGSSYNEQFF.

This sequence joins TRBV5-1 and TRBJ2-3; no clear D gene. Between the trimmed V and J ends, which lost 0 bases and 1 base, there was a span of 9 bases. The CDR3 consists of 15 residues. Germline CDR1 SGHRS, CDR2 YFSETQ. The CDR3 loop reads CASSLDSRGTDTQYF. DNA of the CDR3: TGCGCCAGCAGCTTGGACAGCCGGGGCACAGATACGCAGTATTTT.

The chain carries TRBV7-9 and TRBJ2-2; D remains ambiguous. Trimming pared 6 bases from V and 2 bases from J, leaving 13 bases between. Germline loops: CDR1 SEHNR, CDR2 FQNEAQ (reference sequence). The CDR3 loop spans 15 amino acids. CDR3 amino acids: CASRKSAGNTGELFF. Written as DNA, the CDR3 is TGTGCCAGCAGAAAAAGTGCCGGAAACACCGGGGAGCTGTTTTTT.

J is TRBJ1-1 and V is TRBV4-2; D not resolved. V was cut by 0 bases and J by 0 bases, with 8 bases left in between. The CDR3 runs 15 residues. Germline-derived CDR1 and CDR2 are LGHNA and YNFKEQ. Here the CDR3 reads CASSQDSRVNTEAFF. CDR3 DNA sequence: TGTGCCAGCAGCCAAGATTCTCGGGTGAACACTGAAGCTTTCTTT.

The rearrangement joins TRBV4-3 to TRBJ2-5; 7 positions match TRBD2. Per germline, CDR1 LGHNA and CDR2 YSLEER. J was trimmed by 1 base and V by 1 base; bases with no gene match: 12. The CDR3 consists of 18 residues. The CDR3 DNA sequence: TGCGCCAGCAGCCAAGTATTTATGGGGGGGGGACTCCAAGAGACCCAGTACTTC. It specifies CASSQVFMGGGLQETQYF.